The 32 T cell receptor beta chains below all came from one sample that was sequenced in a study of cytomegalovirus exposure and HLA in healthy donors. The primer mix had 60 Vbeta and 13 Jbeta primers. The assay was immunoSEQ multiplex PCR, and TCRdb's table has in-frame clones only and misses some. This table holds approximately 220,000 clones, 60% to 85% found once. The sequenced sample was PBMCs. The origin of the receptors is a man aged 40-49 years in good health and CMV-seronegative.

The V gene is TRBV5-6, the J gene TRBJ1-5, with D unclear. Germline-derived CDR1 and CDR2 are SGHDT and YYEEEE. The CDR3 spans 12 residues. V shed 4 bases and J shed 6 bases, with 8 bases lying between them. CDR3 in DNA: TGTGCCAGCAGCATCGAGGGTCAGCCCCAGCATTTT. It codes for CASSIEGQPQHF.

The chain is built from TRBV9 and TRBJ2-7; 7 bases are shared with TRBD1. Germline CDR1 reads SGDLS; CDR2 reads YYNGEE. The V segment lost 4 bases and the J segment 5 bases; nucleotides outside the gene matches: 9. This CDR3 has 14 residues. CDR3: CASSPQDRFNEQYF. The DNA for the CDR3 is TGTGCCAGCAGCCCCCAGGACAGGTTTAACGAGCAGTACTTC.

This clone is a singleton in its sample. V and J are TRBV6-4 and TRBJ1-2; no reliable D call. The CDR3 extends over 14 amino acids. The germline CDR1 and CDR2 sequences are MRHNA and SNTAGT. V gave up 3 bases and J gave up 5 bases, with 13 bases separating them. CDR3 sequence (DNA): TGTGCCAGCAGTGAAGATGGATCGGGGTATGGCTACACCTTC. Translating gives CASSEDGSGYGYTF.

The chain has TRBV4-1 and TRBJ1-4, with D perhaps matching TRBD1 (5 bases). Germline loops: CDR1 MGHRA, CDR2 YSYEKL. The length of the CDR3 is 16 residues. The ends were cut back, 2 bases at V and 8 bases at J, with 18 bases in the middle. Here the CDR3 reads CASSQPTWGGEEKLFF. CDR3 coding DNA: TGCGCCAGCAGCCAACCCACCTGGGGCGGGGAAGAAAAACTGTTTTTT.

The genes are TRBV5-1 and TRBJ2-3; a weak D match, TRBD2 (6 bases). The length of the CDR3 is 12 residues. CDR1 and CDR2 (germline): SGHRS, YFSETQ. Trimming pared 8 bases from V and 2 bases from J, leaving 9 bases between. CDR3 bases: TGCGCCAGGCGGGGTTTCACAGATACGCAGTATTTT. It yields the protein CARRGFTDTQYF.

The chain is built from TRBV5-6 and TRBJ1-5; no clear D gene. The CDR3 loop spans 15 amino acids. Looked up from germline, CDR1 is SGHDT and CDR2 is YYEEEE. V dropped 2 bases and J dropped 0 bases, with 9 bases sitting between them. This chain's CDR3 is CASSFGAHSNQPQHF. Written as DNA, the CDR3 is TGTGCCAGCAGCTTTGGAGCCCATAGCAATCAGCCCCAGCATTTT.

The genes are TRBV6-4 and TRBJ1-5; D uncertain. The V end lost 10 bases, the J end lost 0 bases, and 13 bases lay between the germline ends. CDR3 length equals 14 residues. CDR1 and CDR2 from the germline V gene are MRHNA and SNTAGT. The CDR3 here is CANQDKASNQPQHF. The DNA of the CDR3 is TGTGCCAACCAAGACAAGGCTAGCAATCAGCCCCAGCATTTT.

This clone has just a few counts. The chain recombines TRBV2 with TRBJ2-6; D unresolved. CDR3 size: 18 residues. V was pared by 1 base and J by 0 bases, with 13 bases between. From germline, CDR1 is SNHLY and CDR2 FYNNEI. CDR3 nucleotides: TGTGCCAGCAGTGAAGATTTGTATAGTTTCTCTGGGGCCAACGTCCTGACTTTC. Encoded protein: CASSEDLYSFSGANVLTF.

The chain joins TRBV5-4 to TRBJ1-1; TRBD1 agrees at 7 bases. Germline lookup yields CDR1 SGHNT and CDR2 YYREEE (reference sequence). V shed 4 bases and J 8 bases; nucleotides not matched to a gene: 8. CDR3 length equals 13 residues. The CDR3, as DNA: TGTGCCAGCAGCCAAGCTGGACAGGCCGAAGCTTTCTTT. The encoded protein is CASSQAGQAEAFF.

The chain carries TRBV6-1 and TRBJ2-6, with a possible D match to TRBD1 (5 bases). This CDR3 spans 16 amino acids. The germline CDR1 and CDR2 sequences are MNHNS and SASEGT. V lost 2 bases, J lost 1 base, and 9 bases lay in between. CDR3 region: CASSEKGESGANVLTF. The CDR3 nucleotides are TGTGCCAGCAGTGAAAAAGGGGAATCTGGGGCCAACGTCCTGACTTTC.

The rearrangement links TRBV29-1 to TRBJ2-5, with D possibly being TRBD1 (6 bases). Germline V gene lookup returns CDR1 SQVTM and CDR2 ANQGSEA. The CDR3 is made up of 13 amino acids. Trimming pared 4 bases from V and 11 bases from J, leaving 20 bases between. As DNA, the CDR3 is TGCAGCGTTGCCAAAGTCCTACTGGGGGCTCAGTACTTC. It yields the protein CSVAKVLLGAQYF. Based on the CDR3 plus reference TRBV29-1 and TRBJ2-5, the full variable domain is SAVISQKPSRDICQRGTSLTIQCQVDSQVTMMFWYRQQPGQSLTLIATANQGSEATYESGFVIDKFPISRPNLTFSTLTVSNMSPEDSSIYLCSVAKVLLGAQYFGPGTRLLVL.

The V call is TRBV6-5, the J call TRBJ2-3; weak D call: TRBD2 (5 bases). Germline CDR1 MNHEY, CDR2 SVGAGI. V was trimmed by 6 bases and J by 6 bases, leaving 13 bases between them. CDR3 length: 13 amino acids. CDR3 sequence: CASSLRGWDTQYF. The CDR3 DNA reads TGTGCCAGCAGCCTCCGGGGTTGGGATACGCAGTATTTT.

The chain recombines TRBV30 with TRBJ2-2; no reliable D call. The V and J ends lost 5 bases and 4 bases respectively, with 8 bases between them. Germline CDR1 reads GTSNPN; CDR2 reads SVGIG (reference sequence). The CDR3 has 12 amino acids. CDR3 residues: CAWCPGTGELFF. CDR3 bases: TGTGCCTGGTGTCCAGGCACCGGGGAGCTGTTTTTT.

J is TRBJ2-3 and V is TRBV25-1, with a possible D match to TRBD2 (6 bases). The CDR3 loop spans 14 amino acids. Germline V gene sequence: CDR1 MGHDK, CDR2 SYGVNS. Deletions cut 6 bases from V and 5 bases from J, with 15 bases between. The CDR3 DNA follows: TGTGCCAGCAGCCCCGGGCAGGGAGGAGATACGCAGTATTTT. The encoded protein is CASSPGQGGDTQYF.

V usage is TRBV2 and J usage is TRBJ1-5; D call uncertain. The CDR3 is 13 amino acids. The germline V gene has CDR1 SNHLY and CDR2 FYNNEI. Trimming shortened V by 4 bases and J by 7 bases, and 11 bases separated the two germline ends. The CDR3 loop reads CASSVSPGQPQHF. The CDR3 nucleotides are TGTGCCAGCAGTGTTTCCCCGGGGCAGCCCCAGCATTTT. Drawing the rest from reference TRBV2 and TRBJ1-5, the complete variable domain is EPEVTQTPSHQVTQMGQEVILRCVPISNHLYFYWYRQILGQKVEFLVSFYNNEISEKSEIFDDQFSVERPDGSNFTLKIRSTKLEDSAMYFCASSVSPGQPQHFGDGTRLSIL.

The chain carries TRBV20-1 and TRBJ1-2; possible D gene TRBD1, 5 bases. Germline V gene lookup returns CDR1 DFQATT and CDR2 SNEGSKA (reference sequence). The CDR3 loop spans 11 amino acids. Trimming cost V 8 bases and J 6 bases, with 13 bases left between them. The CDR3 loop reads CSCRVGDGYTF. The CDR3, as DNA: TGCAGTTGCAGGGTAGGGGATGGCTACACCTTC.

The CDR3 DNA reads TGTGCCAGCAGCTTATACTACGAGCAGTACTTC. It translates to CASSLYYEQYF. The chain employs TRBV11-2 and TRBJ2-7; D unresolved. With 2 bases removed from V and 3 bases from J, the gap between germline ends came to 2 bases. The CDR3 is 11 residues long. Germline CDR1 SGHAT, CDR2 FQNNGV.

The V call is TRBV6-6, the J call TRBJ2-7, with 7 bases identical to TRBD1. V shed 6 bases, J shed 5 bases, and the junction held 7 bases outside the gene matches. The CDR3 is made up of 13 amino acids. Per the germline V gene, CDR1 is MNHNY and CDR2 is SVGAGI (reference sequence). CDR3 sequence reads: CASSEQGRNEQYF. The CDR3 nucleotides are TGTGCCAGCAGCGAACAGGGGCGCAACGAGCAGTACTTC.

This chain uses TRBV9 with TRBJ2-1, with D maybe TRBD2 (6 bases). The CDR3 is 14 amino acids. V lost 1 base to trimming and J lost 6 bases, with 11 bases between them. CDR1 is SGDLS and CDR2 is YYNGEE in the germline V gene. The CDR3, as DNA: TGTGCCAGCAGCGTAACGGGAGTGGGCAATGAGCAGTTCTTC. Amino acids: CASSVTGVGNEQFF. Full variable domain (rest looked up from reference TRBV9 and TRBJ2-1): DSGVTQTPKHLITATGQRVTLRCSPRSGDLSVYWYQQSLDQGLQFLIQYYNGEERAKGNILERFSAQQFPDLHSELNLSSLELGDSALYFCASSVTGVGNEQFFGPGTRLTVL.

CDR3 DNA: TGTGCCAGCAGTTTATTTGCCCTTAGATTCCCAGCGACTGAAGCTTTCTTT. It yields the protein CASSLFALRFPATEAFF. The rearrangement uses TRBV27 and TRBJ1-1; D unresolved. The germline CDR1 and CDR2 sequences are MNHEY and SMNVEV (reference sequence). Trimming took off 1 base at V and 5 bases at J, with 20 bases between the two ends. This CDR3 spans 17 amino acids.

The chain joins TRBV6-6 to TRBJ1-3; 9 bases match TRBD1. This CDR3 is 16 amino acids long. The germline CDR1 and CDR2 sequences are MNHNY and SVGAGI (reference sequence). V was clipped by 2 bases and J by 2 bases; unmatched bases: 4. This CDR3 is CASSYGTGITGNTIYF. In DNA form, the CDR3 reads TGTGCCAGCAGTTACGGGACAGGGATTACTGGAAACACCATATATTTT.

This sequence joins TRBV19 and TRBJ1-1, with D perhaps TRBD1 (5 bases). The CDR3 contains 13 residues. Trimming stripped 6 bases from V and 1 base from J, with 9 bases between. Germline V gene sequence: CDR1 LNHDA, CDR2 SQIVND (reference sequence). The CDR3 here is CASSQGANTEAFF. The CDR3 bases are TGTGCCAGTAGCCAGGGCGCGAACACTGAAGCTTTCTTT.

J is TRBJ1-5 and V is TRBV19; a possible D gene is TRBD1 (5 bases). Trimming removed 6 bases from V and 5 bases from J, with 23 bases in between. The CDR3 has 17 amino acids. Germline loops: CDR1 LNHDA, CDR2 SQIVND (reference sequence). The CDR3 region has the DNA TGTGCCAGTAGCCAGAGGGACTTCCCGAAAGAGTATCAGCCCCAGCATTTT. Translation gives CASSQRDFPKEYQPQHF.

This rearrangement joins TRBV9 to TRBJ1-5; 9 positions agree with TRBD1. CDR1 is SGDLS, CDR2 YYNGEE, per germline. V trimming: 4 bases; J trimming: 0 bases; junction bases outside the gene matches: 5. The CDR3 runs 16 residues. CDR3 loop: CASSSRTGDSNQPQHF. In DNA form, the CDR3 reads TGTGCCAGCAGCTCAAGGACAGGGGATAGCAATCAGCCCCAGCATTTT. The full variable domain, completed using reference TRBV9 and TRBJ1-5, is DSGVTQTPKHLITATGQRVTLRCSPRSGDLSVYWYQQSLDQGLQFLIQYYNGEERAKGNILERFSAQQFPDLHSELNLSSLELGDSALYFCASSSRTGDSNQPQHFGDGTRLSIL.

This clone was counted once. The gene calls are TRBV12-5 and TRBJ2-7, with D possibly being TRBD1 (6 bases). The CDR3 extends over 15 amino acids. The V end lost 2 bases, the J end lost 3 bases, and 14 bases lay between the germline ends. Germline lookup yields CDR1 LGHNT and CDR2 FRNRAP. DNA for the CDR3: TGTGCTAGTGGTTTGACAGGGTGGCCCATCTACGAGCAGTACTTC. It translates to CASGLTGWPIYEQYF.

This clone was counted between two and nine times. The chain combines TRBV10-3 with TRBJ2-1, with 13 bases matching TRBD2. Germline CDR1 reads ENHRY; CDR2 reads SYGVKD. V was pared by 0 bases and J by 9 bases, with 2 bases of the junction left unmatched. CDR3 length: 15 residues. In nucleotides, the CDR3 is TGTGCCATCAGTGAGTCACTAGCGGGAGGGGGTGAGCAGTTCTTC. Translating gives CAISESLAGGGEQFF.

The chain couples TRBV7-9 to TRBJ1-4; 7 positions match TRBD1. The V and J ends lost 2 bases and 6 bases, in that order; junction bases with no gene match: 6. Per germline, CDR1 SEHNR and CDR2 FQNEAQ (reference sequence). This CDR3 spans 15 amino acids. CDR3 in DNA: TGTGCCAGCAGCTTACAGAGAGGGGGCGATGAAAAACTGTTTTTT. Translation: CASSLQRGGDEKLFF.

V gene TRBV19 combines with J gene TRBJ1-5, with no clear D. Trimming pared 5 bases from V and 6 bases from J, leaving 17 bases between. This CDR3 has 15 residues. Germline CDR1 LNHDA, CDR2 SQIVND (reference sequence). The CDR3 reads CASSVVGGTTQPQHF. As DNA, the CDR3 is TGTGCCAGTAGTGTCGTGGGAGGTACGACTCAGCCCCAGCATTTT.

The V and J genes are TRBV6-5 and TRBJ2-7, with 8 bases fitting TRBD1. Losses at the gene ends were 5 bases for V and 1 base for J; bases not matched to a gene: 4. CDR3 length: 14 residues. Germline CDR1 reads MNHEY; CDR2 reads SVGAGI. The CDR3 nucleotides are TGTGCCAGCAGTCCGGGACAGGTATCCTACGAGCAGTACTTC. Its protein is CASSPGQVSYEQYF.

The chain uses TRBV6-5 and TRBJ1-1, with a weak D call TRBD1 (5 bases). The CDR3 contains 13 residues. Deletions cut 3 bases from V and 6 bases from J, with 11 bases between. CDR1 and CDR2 from the germline V gene are MNHEY and SVGAGI. Here the CDR3 reads CASSYRGGAEAFF. The CDR3 region has the DNA TGTGCCAGCAGTTATCGGGGAGGGGCTGAAGCTTTCTTT.

The CDR3 nucleotides read TGCGCCAGCAGCCATGGCGGGAGACAGTCGAACACTGAAGCTTTCTTT. Translation: CASSHGGRQSNTEAFF. The chain links TRBV4-1 to TRBJ1-1, with D perhaps TRBD1 (5 bases). V dropped 3 bases and J dropped 1 base, with 15 bases sitting between them. The CDR3 is made up of 16 amino acids. Germline lookup yields CDR1 MGHRA and CDR2 YSYEKL.

This chain's CDR3 is CASSWAGRRSGNTIYF. CDR3 in DNA: TGTGCCAGTAGTTGGGCAGGAAGGCGCTCTGGAAACACCATATATTTT. The chain couples TRBV19 to TRBJ1-3; D is uncertain. V dropped 5 bases and J dropped 0 bases, with 14 bases sitting between them. The CDR3 is 16 residues long. The germline V gene encodes CDR1 LNHDA and CDR2 SQIVND (reference sequence).